This T cell receptor beta chain was profiled in a study of blood T cell repertoires in COVID-19. Whole-study context: T cells, B-cell-depleted T cells, or PBMCs provided the cDNA or gDNA that served as material.

Measured with immunoSEQ multiplex PCR; TCRdb has only the in-frame clones, and not every one. The data hold hundreds of thousands of clones, with 82% observed a single time. CDR1 and CDR2 from the germline V gene are SGHRS and YFSETQ. The germline V and J ends were trimmed by 5 bases and 4 bases, with 12 bases remaining between them. The CDR3 is made up of 13 amino acids. J is TRBJ2-5 and V is TRBV5-1; tentatively, D is TRBD1 (5 bases). This clonotype was obtained from a woman aged 55-75 years who had recovered from COVID-19. The sequencing sample was made of PBMCs or T cells enriched from blood (not recorded which). The CDR3 reads CASRLGPRETQYF. Here the CDR3 DNA reads TGCGCCAGCAGACTGGGGCCTCGAGAGACCCAGTACTTC.